One T cell receptor (beta chain) is described in this entry. The repertoire was sequenced with immunoSEQ multiplex PCR; TCRdb's copy has only in-frame clones and lacks some. The sample lists under 35,000 clones, approximately 87% occurring once. The data were obtained in a study of T cell changes during pregnancy in multiple sclerosis. The source material was CD8+ T cells from peripheral blood mononuclear cells, sampled after pregnancy. The source is a female donor with multiple sclerosis, enrolled in a pregnancy study.

This chain's CDR3 is CASSFDGTQVRYGYTF. The CDR3 coding sequence is TGCGCCAGCAGCTTTGATGGGACACAGGTCAGATATGGCTACACCTTC. V and J are TRBV5-1 and TRBJ1-2; perhaps TRBD1 as D (6 bases). There are 16 residues in the CDR3. V gave up 2 bases and J gave up 5 bases, with 19 bases separating them. Germline CDR1 is SGHRS and CDR2 is YFSETQ.